The 13 T cell receptor beta chains below all came from one sample that was sequenced in a study of T and B cells in COVID-19 patients. Multiplex PCR with BIOMED2 TRB-A/B primer pools amplified TRB rearrangements. TCRdb re-derived calls from the multiplex PCR reads in MiXCR, one entry per CDR3 protein. The repertoire holds some 5,300 distinct CDR3 sequences, with about 25% as singletons. From blood, about 250-550 ng of genomic DNA served as TRB template. Sequenced material: blood. These receptors were collected from a human donor with active COVID-19.

This clonotype showed up just a few times. CDR3 bases: TGTGCCAGCAGCTCCCAACGGACCAGGCCTCGCTCCTACAATGAGCAGTTCTTC. Translating it yields CASSSQRTRPRSYNEQFF. The chain recombines TRBV7-2 with TRBJ2-1, with unresolved D. Germline V lookup: CDR1 SGHTA, CDR2 FQGNSA. The CDR3 is 18 residues long. V was clipped by 4 bases and J by 0 bases, with 19 bases between them. The entire variable domain, with the rest obtained from reference TRBV7-2 and TRBJ2-1, is as follows: GAGVSQSPSNKVTEKGKDVELRCDPISGHTALYWYRQSLGQGLEFLIYFQGNSAPDKSGLPSDRFSAERTGGSVSTLTIQRTQQEDSAVYLCASSSQRTRPRSYNEQFFGPGTRLTVL.

This clonotype has more than one count but fewer than ten. The V gene is TRBV18, the J gene TRBJ1-2; D is unclear. Germline V gives CDR1 KGHSH, CDR2 LQKENI. Trimming took 2 bases from V and 1 from J, leaving 8 bases between them. This CDR3 contains 14 residues. The CDR3 nucleotides are TGTGCCAGCTCACCATCTTTGGATAACTATGGCTACACCTTC. Translated: CASSPSLDNYGYTF.

V usage is TRBV7-4 and J usage is TRBJ1-2, with D perhaps TRBD1 (5 bases). Germline values: CDR1 SGHVT, CDR2 SQSDAQ. The ends were cut back, 5 bases at V and 7 bases at J, with 14 bases in the middle. There are 13 residues in the CDR3. CDR3: CASSLGAGRGYTF. CDR3 sequence (DNA): TGTGCCAGCAGCCTTGGGGCAGGGCGTGGCTACACCTTC.

V is TRBV20-1 and J is TRBJ1-5; D might be TRBD1 (5 bases). V lost 5 bases, J lost 0 bases, and 20 bases lay in between. The CDR3 spans 17 residues. Germline CDR1 reads DFQATT; CDR2 reads SNEGSKA (reference sequence). CDR3 sequence (DNA): TGCAGTGCTCGTAGCCCCCGACAGCTCAGTAGCAATCAGCCCCAGCATTTT. Encoded protein: CSARSPRQLSSNQPQHF.

This clonotype was observed a handful of times. The rearrangement uses TRBV7-2 and TRBJ2-5, with no clear D. CDR1 and CDR2 from the germline V gene are SGHTA and FQGNSA. The CDR3 is 11 residues long. Trimming pared 5 bases from V and 1 base from J, leaving 2 bases between. CDR3 nucleotides: TGTGCCAGCAGCCCCCAAGAGACCCAGTACTTC. As protein: CASSPQETQYF.

The V call is TRBV5-6, the J call TRBJ1-1; a possible D gene is TRBD1 (5 bases). With 4 bases removed from V and 11 bases from J, the gap between germline ends came to 18 bases. CDR1 and CDR2 from the germline V gene are SGHDT and YYEEEE. The CDR3 totals 13 residues. This CDR3 reads CASSPRGNDGAFF. The CDR3 bases are TGTGCCAGCAGCCCACGGGGCAATGATGGGGCTTTCTTT.

The chain is built from TRBV10-3 and TRBJ2-3, with 12 bases aligning to TRBD1. CDR3 size: 15 residues. V shed 7 bases and J 5 bases; nucleotides not matched to a gene: 7. Germline CDR1 and CDR2: ENHRY and SYGVKD. CDR3 nucleotides: TGTGCCATCATGAGGGGACAGGGGGCGGGAGATACGCAGTATTTT. It encodes CAIMRGQGAGDTQYF.

The chain uses TRBV5-1 and TRBJ2-7; no firm D call. The V end lost 0 bases, the J end lost 2 bases, and 9 bases lay between the germline ends. The CDR3 runs to 14 residues. CDR1 SGHRS and CDR2 YFSETQ come from the germline V gene. CDR3 coding DNA: TGCGCCAGCAGCTTGGCCCTCCAAACCTACGAGCAGTACTTC. Its protein product is CASSLALQTYEQYF. Full variable domain (outside the CDR3, taken from reference TRBV5-1 and TRBJ2-7): KAGVTQTPRYLIKTRGQQVTLSCSPISGHRSVSWYQQTPGQGLQFLFEYFSETQRNKGNFPGRFSGRQFSNSRSEMNVSTLELGDSALYLCASSLALQTYEQYFGPGTRLTVT.

The rearrangement links TRBV6-1 to TRBJ1-1; D might be TRBD1 (5 bases). CDR3 length equals 17 residues. Germline CDR1 and CDR2: MNHNS and SASEGT. V was pared by 8 bases and J by 2 bases, with 24 bases between. The CDR3 DNA is TGTGCCAGCCTGCCCCTCCCGGGGCAAGCATTCAACACTGAAGCTTTCTTT. Translation: CASLPLPGQAFNTEAFF.

This chain connects TRBV20-1 to TRBJ1-4; D is unclear. Trimming stripped 0 bases from V and 15 bases from J, with 23 bases between. The CDR3 sequence is 15 residues long. Germline values: CDR1 DFQATT, CDR2 SNEGSKA (reference sequence). The CDR3 DNA sequence: TGCAGTGCTAGAGATGTAAAGGGAAATCCTCTTAGGATGTTTTTT. Translation gives CSARDVKGNPLRMFF.

A few counts support this clonotype. The rearrangement links TRBV18 to TRBJ1-5; D is uncertain. The V end was cut by 6 bases, the J end by 1 base, with 7 bases between. Germline CDR1 and CDR2: KGHSH and LQKENI. The CDR3 sequence is 13 residues long. CDR3 coding DNA: TGTGCCAGCTCCCCGGGGAGCAATCAGCCCCAGCATTTT. Protein sequence: CASSPGSNQPQHF.

This clonotype is medium-sized (0.01 to 0.1%) within its sample. V usage is TRBV12-3 or TRBV12-4 and J usage is TRBJ2-5, with D possibly matching TRBD2 (5 bases). CDR3 length: 14 amino acids. With 7 bases removed from V and 5 bases from J, the gap between germline ends came to 17 bases. Here the CDR3 reads CASTLRRSEETQYF. CDR3 nucleotides: TGTGCCAGCACCCTTCGGAGGTCGGAGGAGACCCAGTACTTC.

The genes are TRBV6-1 and TRBJ1-1; tentative D call: TRBD1 (6 bases). CDR3 length: 16 amino acids. The V and J ends lost 6 bases and 0 bases respectively, with 17 bases between them. Per the germline V gene, CDR1 is MNHNS and CDR2 is SASEGT. The CDR3 DNA follows: TGTGCCAGCAGCCCGACTAGCGGGGGGCTGAACACTGAAGCTTTCTTT. Its protein product is CASSPTSGGLNTEAFF.